This TCR beta chain was profiled in a study of T-cell memory formation after mild COVID-19 (dated by TCRdb to the early 2020s). Broadly, across the study: TCR sequence clusters from the two donors were found to be largely donor specific. Two young, previously healthy adult volunteers, one female and one male, were included in the cohort. T-cell clones expanding and contracting after mild COVID-19 in a couple of donors were tracked by longitudinal TCRalpha and TCRbeta repertoire sequencing. The paper as a whole reports these results and caveats: Some responding clones were detected in pre-infection memory, which suggested that pre-existing cross-reactive memory T cells had joined the SARS-CoV-2 response. Balanced CD4/CD8 phenotypes were observed for clones contracting from day 15 to 85, whereas a bias towards CD4+ was observed for a second wave of clones expanding from day 15 to 37. Contracting CD4+ clones appeared mostly in the CM and EM memory subsets, whereas CD8+ clones were enriched in EMRA. The study included only two mild cases, and larger cohorts that include severe cases with pre-infection samples were judged to be necessary. The second-wave clones that peaked on day 37 were not confirmed to be SARS-CoV-2 specific.

The sequencer listed for this sample is Illumina NovaSeq 6000. cDNA libraries for TCRalpha and TCRbeta were prepared by 5'RACE using constant-segment primers, with sample barcodes and unique molecular identifiers added. RNA was extracted from every sample with Trizol reagent. Amplification of the libraries took two PCR steps, and the second step added a second sample barcode plus Illumina TruSeq adapters. Sequencing of the libraries was done on an Illumina NovaSeq, producing 2 x 150 bp paired-end reads. Under the source paper's analysis protocol: With migec v1.2.7, reads were demultiplexed and then collapsed into UMI-guided consensus sequences. With mixcr v2.1.11, UMI consensuses were aligned to TRA and TRB V and J templates and assembled into clonotypes. A clonotype was counted as expanded or contracted only when both edgeR and NoisET called the clonotype significant, with the noise models trained on biological replicates. edgeR calls used a false discovery rate-adjusted p below 0.01 and a log2 fold-change threshold of 1. As an exploratory analysis of dynamics, max-normalized trajectories of the 1000 most abundant clonotypes were examined with PCA combined with hierarchical clustering. The CD4 or CD8 phenotype of responding clones was assigned using the separately sequenced CD4+ and CD8+ repertoires. Using fastp at Q25 and MiXCR, TCRdb reprocessed the public reads and kept productive beta chains. Merged by CDR3 protein, the rows form single entries marked with the most common genes and DNA. The V and J calls here are based on TCRdb, not the publication. The sample data list roughly 150,000 distinct CDR3 sequences, and more than 12% of these were observed just once. The ten largest clones take up 13% to 15% of the sample.

Ficoll-Paque density gradient centrifugation was the method used to isolate PBMCs. Only a few counts were recorded for this clonotype. This receptor's antigen is unknown. Per-base qualities were not stored, and no clone one base away is much larger. This sequence was found in an adult woman who had mild COVID-19 (a few samples of this study predate the infection). The sample titles of this study are shuffled in the database, so cell type and time point are left out; the donor was told from shared clones. Sequencing used PBMCs or a T cell subset sorted from them (not recorded which).

CDR3 loop: CATSDWRGPALFF. The DNA is as follows: TGTGCCACCAGTGATTGGCGGGGCCCAGCGCTGTTTTTT. The V and J genes are TRBV24-1 and TRBJ2-2; D gene: possibly TRBD2, on 6 matching bases. From the germline V gene, CDR1 is KGHDR and CDR2 is SFDVKD. V and J are truncated by 2 bases and 13 bases respectively, leaving an intervening sequence of 13 bases. Inclusive of the bounding cysteine and phenylalanine, the CDR3 is 13 residues long. CDR3 DNA is the only sequence kept; it has 39 bases, read in frame from the first base.